One sample yielded the 29 T cell receptor beta chains listed below, sequenced in a study of T cells in Graves' hyperthyroidism and ophthalmopathy. TCR beta CDR3 region amplification was performed from RNA transcripts. Initially, a first-round RT-PCR of the TCR CDR3 employed the HTBI primer set. One entry per CDR3 protein, called by TCRdb with MiXCR from the multiplex PCR reads. The sample lists about 640,000 distinct CDR3 sequences, around 21% occurring once. Sequences were obtained from blood. The receptors come from a man younger than 40 with Graves' ophthalmopathy.

The J gene is TRBJ1-5, the V gene TRBV4-1; D perhaps matches TRBD1 (5 bases). There are 15 residues in the CDR3. CDR1 and CDR2 (germline): MGHRA, YSYEKL. V lost 0 bases, J lost 5 bases, and 11 bases lay in between. The CDR3 loop is CASSQEWGGDQPQHF. Written as DNA, the CDR3 is TGCGCCAGCAGCCAAGAGTGGGGAGGGGATCAGCCCCAGCATTTT.

This clonotype was seen at least ten times. The rearrangement links TRBV11-1 to TRBJ1-1; 7 bases map to TRBD1. V dropped 5 bases and J dropped 4; count of bases not matched to a gene: 10. The V gene's germline CDR1 is SGHAT and CDR2 FQDESV (reference sequence). The CDR3 runs 15 residues. DNA of the CDR3: TGTGCCAGCAGCCTTGACGACAGGGCGGGCACTGAAGCTTTCTTT. It codes for CASSLDDRAGTEAFF.

In its sample, this clonotype was seen a few times. This sequence joins TRBV9 and TRBJ2-3; tentative D call: TRBD2 (6 bases). Looked up from germline, CDR1 is SGDLS and CDR2 is YYNGEE. Trimming removed 2 bases at V and 2 bases at J, with 15 bases between. The CDR3 consists of 16 residues. CDR3 coding DNA: TGTGCCAGCAGCGTTGGTTCTAGCGATTACACAGATACGCAGTATTTT. As protein: CASSVGSSDYTDTQYF.

This clonotype has ten or more counts. This rearrangement joins TRBV20-1 to TRBJ1-5; 7 nucleotides match TRBD1. The CDR3 is made up of 14 amino acids. Germline loops: CDR1 DFQATT, CDR2 SNEGSKA (reference sequence). Unmatched junction bases numbered 10, after V lost 6 bases and J lost 5 bases. DNA for the CDR3: TGCAGTGCCGCTGGGACAGAAGTATATCAGCCCCAGCATTTT. Translating gives CSAAGTEVYQPQHF.

This clonotype has more than one count but fewer than ten. The J gene is TRBJ2-5, the V gene TRBV12-3 or TRBV12-4; TRBD1 aligns across 9 bases. J lost 4 bases, V lost 6 bases, and 9 bases had no gene match. The CDR3 runs to 15 residues. In nucleotides, the CDR3 is TGTGCCAGCAGGCCACAGGGGGCAGCGAGAGAGACCCAGTACTTC. Its protein is CASRPQGAARETQYF.

The table lists this clonotype with many counts. CDR3 loop: CASSTTPGTQYF. The CDR3 nucleotides are TGTGCCAGCAGCACGACTCCCGGGACCCAGTACTTC. This chain links TRBV11-2 with TRBJ2-5; D remains unclear. V lost 5 bases and J 7 bases, leaving 11 bases between the germline ends. The CDR3 is 12 residues long. Germline V gives CDR1 SGHAT, CDR2 FQNNGV.

The rearrangement joins TRBV27 to TRBJ2-1; 8 nucleotides match TRBD1. V shed 5 bases and J 5 bases; nucleotides not matched to a gene: 5. CDR3 size: 14 residues. CDR1 is MNHEY and CDR2 is SMNVEV in the germline V gene (reference sequence). This CDR3 is CASSPETGDNEQFF. CDR3 DNA: TGTGCCAGCAGTCCCGAGACAGGGGACAATGAGCAGTTCTTC.

V is TRBV19 and J is TRBJ1-5, with D possibly being TRBD1 (5 bases). CDR1 and CDR2 (germline): LNHDA, SQIVND (reference sequence). Trimming took off 6 bases at V and 0 bases at J, with 12 bases between the two ends. The CDR3 totals 15 residues. The CDR3 DNA follows: TGTGCCAGTAGGACGACAGTATATAGCAATCAGCCCCAGCATTTT. Protein product: CASRTTVYSNQPQHF.

This clonotype was observed a few times. The rearrangement links TRBV5-1 to TRBJ2-2; 12 bases fit TRBD1. The length of the CDR3 is 16 residues. Germline trimming cut 3 bases from V and 5 bases from J; bases unmatched to any gene: 5. In germline, CDR1 is SGHRS, CDR2 YFSETQ. CDR3 bases: TGCGCCAGCAGCTGGGGGACAGGGGGCCGAACCGGGGAGCTGTTTTTT. It encodes CASSWGTGGRTGELFF.

In its sample, this clonotype was seen many times. The V gene is TRBV28, the J gene TRBJ2-3; 7 nucleotides match TRBD2. Germline V lookup: CDR1 MDHEN, CDR2 SYDVKM. V lost 9 bases, J lost 2 bases, and 5 bases stayed unmatched. This CDR3 is built from 13 residues. CDR3 DNA: TGTGCCAGTGGACTAGTGGCCACAGATACGCAGTATTTT. The encoded protein is CASGLVATDTQYF.

The V and J genes are TRBV28 and TRBJ1-2; D gene unclear. The V and J ends lost 5 bases and 7 bases respectively, with 8 bases between them. Germline CDR1 MDHEN, CDR2 SYDVKM. This CDR3 spans 11 amino acids. The CDR3 DNA sequence: TGTGCCAGCAGTAAGACTGGTGGCTACACCTTC. This gives the protein CASSKTGGYTF.

CDR3 coding DNA: TGCAGTGCTAGGTTTGGGACAGGTCGCCCGGGACAAAACTACAATGAGCAGTTCTTC. Amino acids: CSARFGTGRPGQNYNEQFF. This chain connects TRBV20-1 to TRBJ2-1; TRBD1 matches 8 bases. The CDR3 consists of 19 residues. CDR1 DFQATT and CDR2 SNEGSKA come from the germline V gene (reference sequence). Germline trimming cut 3 bases from V and 3 bases from J; bases unmatched to any gene: 19.

V usage is TRBV27 and J usage is TRBJ2-7, with 11 nucleotides matching TRBD2. The V segment lost 4 bases and the J segment 1 base; nucleotides outside the gene matches: 6. The CDR3 has 16 amino acids. The germline CDR1 and CDR2 sequences are MNHEY and SMNVEV (reference sequence). The CDR3 spells CASSWYSGRASYEQYF. CDR3 DNA: TGTGCCAGCAGTTGGTATAGCGGGAGGGCTTCCTACGAGCAGTACTTC.

This clonotype was counted at least ten times. J is TRBJ2-5 and V is TRBV11-2; 7 bases align to TRBD2. With V trimmed by 6 bases and J by 2 bases, 12 bases remained unmatched. This CDR3 has 16 residues. Germline V gives CDR1 SGHAT, CDR2 FQNNGV. This CDR3 is CASRPLRGTRQETQYF. The DNA of the CDR3 is TGTGCCAGCAGGCCGTTGCGGGGGACCAGACAAGAGACCCAGTACTTC.

The rearrangement links TRBV30 to TRBJ1-6; no definite D call. CDR1 GTSNPN and CDR2 SVGIG come from the germline V gene (reference sequence). V was shortened by 0 bases and J by 9 bases, with 6 bases between the two germline ends. This CDR3 is built from 12 residues. CDR3 sequence reads: CAWSVTISPLHF. The CDR3 DNA reads TGTGCCTGGAGTGTAACCATTTCACCCCTCCACTTT.

This clonotype was observed a handful of times. The rearrangement joins TRBV27 to TRBJ2-7; D is unresolved. Per the germline V gene, CDR1 is MNHEY and CDR2 is SMNVEV (reference sequence). CDR3 length equals 13 residues. The V end lost 6 bases, the J end lost 6 bases, and 15 bases lay between the germline ends. The CDR3 spells CASSLSRLLEQYF. The CDR3 coding sequence is TGTGCCAGCAGCCTCTCCCGGCTCCTCGAGCAGTACTTC.

At least ten counts were recorded for this clonotype. This chain links TRBV28 with TRBJ2-3, with 13 positions matching TRBD2. Germline-derived CDR1 and CDR2 are MDHEN and SYDVKM. The CDR3 runs to 16 residues. With V trimmed by 4 bases and J by 2 bases, 3 bases remained unmatched. The CDR3 region is CASSSGLAGLTDTQYF. CDR3 nucleotide sequence: TGTGCCAGCAGTTCGGGACTAGCGGGGCTCACAGATACGCAGTATTTT.

This clonotype was counted between two and nine times. This rearrangement joins TRBV20-1 to TRBJ1-5, with 8 bases matching TRBD1. The CDR3 length is 16 residues. Germline CDR1 and CDR2: DFQATT and SNEGSKA (reference sequence). Trimming cost V 2 bases and J 6 bases; bases outside gene matches: 12. The CDR3: CSARLGGQGATQPQHF. The CDR3 region has the DNA TGCAGTGCTAGATTAGGGGGGCAGGGGGCCACTCAGCCCCAGCATTTT.

This clonotype has a count of ten or more. The chain couples TRBV7-2 to TRBJ2-3; perhaps TRBD2 as D (6 bases). The CDR3 is 19 residues long. V lost 1 base and J lost 1, with 21 bases in between. Germline CDR1 SGHTA, CDR2 FQGNSA. CDR3 residues: CASSLVGSGSPRGTDTQYF. The CDR3 DNA sequence: TGTGCCAGCAGCTTAGTGGGTAGCGGTTCCCCTAGGGGCACAGATACGCAGTATTTT.

This chain connects TRBV6-1 to TRBJ2-7, with 9 bases lining up with TRBD1. CDR3 size: 16 residues. Germline V CDR1 and CDR2: MNHNS, SASEGT. V gave up 5 bases and J gave up 0 bases; unmatched junction bases: 8. The CDR3 bases are TGTGCCAGCAGTTCTATTGGGACAGGGAGCTCCTACGAGCAGTACTTC. Protein sequence: CASSSIGTGSSYEQYF.

The chain links TRBV7-9 to TRBJ1-1, with 8 nucleotides matching TRBD1. CDR3 size: 15 residues. The trim removed 5 bases at V and 1 base at J, leaving 6 bases unmatched. Per germline, CDR1 SEHNR and CDR2 FQNEAQ (reference sequence). The CDR3 bases are TGTGCCAGCAGCCCCCCAGGGGGCTCGAACACTGAAGCTTTCTTT. Translated, it gives CASSPPGGSNTEAFF.

This clonotype came up many times. J is TRBJ2-5 and V is TRBV5-1; D remains unclear. The V end lost 5 bases, the J end lost 3 bases, and 11 bases lay between the germline ends. Germline V gene data show CDR1 as SGHRS and CDR2 as YFSETQ. This CDR3 is 13 amino acids long. The CDR3 here is CASSPSVEETQYF. CDR3 in DNA: TGCGCCAGCAGTCCTTCAGTTGAAGAGACCCAGTACTTC.

This clonotype turned up a few times. This chain joins TRBV6-1 and TRBJ2-5; the match to TRBD1 covers 10 bases. The CDR3 covers 14 residues. The V and J ends lost 8 bases and 5 bases, in that order; junction bases with no gene match: 8. Germline-derived CDR1 and CDR2 are MNHNS and SASEGT. CDR3 nucleotides: TGTGCCAGCTCCGACAGGGGGCGACGGGAGACCCAGTACTTC. Translation: CASSDRGRRETQYF.

This clonotype was observed many times. The chain recombines TRBV28 with TRBJ2-5; weak D call: TRBD2 (6 bases). This CDR3 is 15 amino acids long. Germline lookup yields CDR1 MDHEN and CDR2 SYDVKM. V was shortened by 2 bases and J by 5 bases, with 15 bases between the two germline ends. The CDR3 DNA reads as TGTGCCAGCAGTTTAGGCGTGTGGGGGGAGGAGACCCAGTACTTC. As protein: CASSLGVWGEETQYF.

This chain connects TRBV7-2 to TRBJ2-7, with TRBD2 matching 10 bases. Germline values: CDR1 SGHTA, CDR2 FQGNSA. J was trimmed by 3 bases and V by 0 bases; bases with no gene match: 8. The CDR3 is made up of 17 amino acids. CDR3 loop: CASSLAMRTSGYYEQYF. The CDR3 DNA reads TGTGCCAGCAGCTTAGCCATGAGGACTAGCGGATACTACGAGCAGTACTTC.

This clonotype was observed many times. V and J are TRBV5-1 and TRBJ2-1, with D unclear. Germline V CDR1 and CDR2: SGHRS, YFSETQ. This CDR3 comprises 15 residues. Trimming cost V 0 bases and J 5 bases, with 12 bases left between them. CDR3 DNA: TGCGCCAGCAGCTTGGAAGACTTCTCTGACAATGAGCAGTTCTTC. Protein sequence: CASSLEDFSDNEQFF.

The V call is TRBV18, the J call TRBJ1-1, with TRBD1 matching over 10 bases. The V gene end was trimmed by 2 bases and the J gene end by 8 bases; junction bases not matched to a gene: 11. Germline assignment: CDR1 KGHSH and CDR2 LQKENI. The CDR3 covers 16 residues. CDR3: CASSPGRQGARLEAFF. The CDR3 nucleotides read TGTGCCAGCTCACCAGGGAGACAGGGGGCGCGCCTAGAAGCTTTCTTT.

This clonotype turned up a few times. V usage is TRBV28 and J usage is TRBJ1-1; TRBD1 matches at 8 bases. CDR3 length: 14 amino acids. The trim removed 6 bases at V and 5 bases at J, leaving 8 bases unmatched. Germline V lookup: CDR1 MDHEN, CDR2 SYDVKM. This chain's CDR3 is CASRNQGANTEAFF. In DNA, the CDR3 is TGTGCCAGCAGGAACCAGGGGGCGAATACTGAAGCTTTCTTT.

About this clonotype: Given a much more abundant clone one base away, this may be a read error. The gene calls are TRBV24-1 and TRBJ1-2; D is undetermined. The CDR3 contains 11 residues. Trimming took off 9 bases at V and 8 bases at J, with 12 bases between the two ends. CDR1 and CDR2 (germline): KGHDR, SFDVKD. This CDR3 reads CATSPGEGYTF. DNA of the CDR3: TGTGCCACCTCCCCCGGGGAGGGCTACACCTTC.